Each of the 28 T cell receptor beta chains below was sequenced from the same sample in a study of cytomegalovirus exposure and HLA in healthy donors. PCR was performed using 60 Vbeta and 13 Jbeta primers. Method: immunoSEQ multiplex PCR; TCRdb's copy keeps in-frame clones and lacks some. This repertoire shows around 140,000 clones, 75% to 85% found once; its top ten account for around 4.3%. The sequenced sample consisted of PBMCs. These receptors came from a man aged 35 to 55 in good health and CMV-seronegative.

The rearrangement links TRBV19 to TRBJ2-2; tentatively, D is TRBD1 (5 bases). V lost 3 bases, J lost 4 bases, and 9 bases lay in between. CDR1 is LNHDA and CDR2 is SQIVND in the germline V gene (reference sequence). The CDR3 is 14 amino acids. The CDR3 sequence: CASSIQGTTGELFF. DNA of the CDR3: TGTGCCAGTAGTATTCAGGGTACCACCGGGGAGCTGTTTTTT. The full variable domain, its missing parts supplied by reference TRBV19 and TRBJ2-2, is DGGITQSPKYLFRKEGQNVTLSCEQNLNHDAMYWYRQDPGQGLRLIYYSQIVNDFQKGDIAEGYSVSREKKESFPLTVTSAQKNPTAFYLCASSIQGTTGELFFGEGSRLTVL.

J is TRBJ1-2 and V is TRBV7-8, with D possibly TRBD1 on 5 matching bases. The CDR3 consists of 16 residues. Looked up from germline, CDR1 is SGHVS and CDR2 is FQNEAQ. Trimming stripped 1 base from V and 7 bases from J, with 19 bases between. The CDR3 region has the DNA TGTGCCAGCAGCTTAGAGGGGTTGCGTCCGGGCGGTGGCTACACCTTC. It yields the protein CASSLEGLRPGGGYTF.

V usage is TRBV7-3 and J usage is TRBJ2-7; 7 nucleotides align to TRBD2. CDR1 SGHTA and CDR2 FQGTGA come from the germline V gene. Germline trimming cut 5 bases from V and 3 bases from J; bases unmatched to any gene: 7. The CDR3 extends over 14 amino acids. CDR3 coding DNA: TGTGCCAGCAGCCCGACCGGGGGGATCTACGAGCAGTACTTC. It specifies CASSPTGGIYEQYF.

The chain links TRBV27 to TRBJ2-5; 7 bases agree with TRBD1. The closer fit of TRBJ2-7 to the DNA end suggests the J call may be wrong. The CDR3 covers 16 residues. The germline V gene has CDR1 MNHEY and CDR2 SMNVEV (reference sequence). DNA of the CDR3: TGTGCCAGCAGTTCCCGACAGGGAAAATATCTGTACGAGCAGTACTTC. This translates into CASSSRQGKYLYEQYF.

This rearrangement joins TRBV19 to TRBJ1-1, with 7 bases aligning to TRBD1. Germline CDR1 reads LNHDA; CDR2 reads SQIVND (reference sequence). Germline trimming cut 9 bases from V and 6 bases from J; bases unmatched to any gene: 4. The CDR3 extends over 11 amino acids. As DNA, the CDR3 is TGTGCCAGCTGCAGGGGGTCTGAAGCTTTCTTT. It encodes CASCRGSEAFF.

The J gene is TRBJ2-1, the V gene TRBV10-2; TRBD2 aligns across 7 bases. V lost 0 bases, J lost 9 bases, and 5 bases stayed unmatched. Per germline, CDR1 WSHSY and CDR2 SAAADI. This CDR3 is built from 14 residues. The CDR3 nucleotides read TGCGCCAGCAGTGAGTCGGGGGGGATTCTTGAGCAGTTCTTC. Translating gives CASSESGGILEQFF.

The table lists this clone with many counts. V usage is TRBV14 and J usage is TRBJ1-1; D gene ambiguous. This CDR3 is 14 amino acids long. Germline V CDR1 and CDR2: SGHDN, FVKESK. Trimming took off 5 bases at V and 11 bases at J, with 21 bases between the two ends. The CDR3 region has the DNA TGTGCCAGCAGCGATCTATATGGAGCTACGGCTGCTTTCTTT. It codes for CASSDLYGATAAFF. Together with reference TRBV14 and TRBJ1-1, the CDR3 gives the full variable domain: EAGVTQFPSHSVIEKGQTVTLRCDPISGHDNLYWYRRVMGKEIKFLLHFVKESKQDESGMPNNRFLAERTGGTYSTLKVQPAELEDSGVYFCASSDLYGATAAFFGQGTRLTVV.

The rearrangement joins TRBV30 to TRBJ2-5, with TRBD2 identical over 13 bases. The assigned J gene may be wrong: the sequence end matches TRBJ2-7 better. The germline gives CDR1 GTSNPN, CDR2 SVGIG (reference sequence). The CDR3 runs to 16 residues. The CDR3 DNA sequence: TGTGCCTGGAGTCCCGGACTAGCGGGGGCCTCCTACGAGCAGTACTTC. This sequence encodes CAWSPGLAGASYEQYF.

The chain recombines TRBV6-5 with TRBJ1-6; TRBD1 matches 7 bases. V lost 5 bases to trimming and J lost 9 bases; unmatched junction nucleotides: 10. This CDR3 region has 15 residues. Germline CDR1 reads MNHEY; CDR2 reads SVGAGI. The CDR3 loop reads CASSAVRGSASPLHF. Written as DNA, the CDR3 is TGTGCCAGCAGTGCGGTCAGGGGGTCGGCTTCACCCCTCCACTTT.

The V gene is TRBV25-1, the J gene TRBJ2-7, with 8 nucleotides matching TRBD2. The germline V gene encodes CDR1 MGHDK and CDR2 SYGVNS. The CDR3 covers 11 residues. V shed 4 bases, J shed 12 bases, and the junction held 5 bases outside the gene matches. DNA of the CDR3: TGTGCCAGCAGTGCGGGGGGGGAAACGTACTTC. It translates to CASSAGGETYF.

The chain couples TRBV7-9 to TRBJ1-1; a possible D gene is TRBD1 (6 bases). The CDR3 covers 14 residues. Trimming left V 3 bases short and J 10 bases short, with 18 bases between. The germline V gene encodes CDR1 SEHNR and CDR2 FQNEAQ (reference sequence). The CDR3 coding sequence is TGTGCCAGCAGCTTCGAACACTCGACAGGCGGAGCTTTCTTT. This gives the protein CASSFEHSTGGAFF. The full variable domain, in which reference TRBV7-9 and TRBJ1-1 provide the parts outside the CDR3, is DTGVSQNPRHKITKRGQNVTFRCDPISEHNRLYWYRQTLGQGPEFLTYFQNEAQLEKSRLLSDRFSAERPKGSFSTLEIQRTEQGDSAMYLCASSFEHSTGGAFFGQGTRLTVV.

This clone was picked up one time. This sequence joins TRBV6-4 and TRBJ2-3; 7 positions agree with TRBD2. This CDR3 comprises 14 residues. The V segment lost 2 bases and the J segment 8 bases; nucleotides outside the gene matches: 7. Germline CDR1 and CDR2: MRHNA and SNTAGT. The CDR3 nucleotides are TGTGCCAGCAGTGACCTTGCGGGGGTAGCTACGCAGTATTTT. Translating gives CASSDLAGVATQYF.

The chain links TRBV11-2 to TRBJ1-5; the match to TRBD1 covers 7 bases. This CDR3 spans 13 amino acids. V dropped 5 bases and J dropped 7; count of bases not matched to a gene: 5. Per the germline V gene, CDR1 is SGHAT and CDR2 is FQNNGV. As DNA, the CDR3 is TGTGCCAGCAGCGTACAGGGGTTCCAGCCCCAGCATTTT. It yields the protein CASSVQGFQPQHF.

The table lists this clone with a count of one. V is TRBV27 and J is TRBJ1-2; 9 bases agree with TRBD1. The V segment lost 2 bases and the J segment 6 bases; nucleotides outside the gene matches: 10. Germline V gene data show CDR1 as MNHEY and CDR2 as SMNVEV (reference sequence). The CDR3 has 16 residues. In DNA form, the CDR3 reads TGTGCCAGCAGTTTACGCACCGGGACAGGGTTCCATGGCTACACCTTC. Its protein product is CASSLRTGTGFHGYTF.

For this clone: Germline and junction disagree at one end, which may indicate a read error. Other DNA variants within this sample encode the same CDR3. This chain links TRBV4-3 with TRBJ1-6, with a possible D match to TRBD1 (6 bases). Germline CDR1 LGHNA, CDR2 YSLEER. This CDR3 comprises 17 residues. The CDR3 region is CASSQGGGGTLNSPLHF. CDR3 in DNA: TGCGCCAGCAGCCAAGGGGGCGGGGGCACCCTGAATTCCCCCCTCCACTTT.

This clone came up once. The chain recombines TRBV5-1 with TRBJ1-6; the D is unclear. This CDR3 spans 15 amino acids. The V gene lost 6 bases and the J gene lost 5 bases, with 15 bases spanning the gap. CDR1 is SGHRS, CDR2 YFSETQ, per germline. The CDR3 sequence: CASTLRPGNNSPLHF. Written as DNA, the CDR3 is TGCGCCAGCACCCTGAGACCGGGGAATAATTCACCCCTCCACTTT.

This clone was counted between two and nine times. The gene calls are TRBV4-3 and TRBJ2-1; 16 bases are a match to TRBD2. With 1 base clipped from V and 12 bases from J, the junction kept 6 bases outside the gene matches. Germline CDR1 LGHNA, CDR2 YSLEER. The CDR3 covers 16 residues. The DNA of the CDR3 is TGCGCCAGCAGCCAAGCCGGGACTAGCGGGGGGGCCGGGCAGTTCTTC. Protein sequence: CASSQAGTSGGAGQFF.

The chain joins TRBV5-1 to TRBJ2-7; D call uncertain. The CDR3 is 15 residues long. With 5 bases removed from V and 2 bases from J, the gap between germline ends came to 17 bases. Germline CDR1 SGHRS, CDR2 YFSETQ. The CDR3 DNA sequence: TGCGCCAGCAGAGATCCCAGTCGAGGTACCTACGAGCAGTACTTC. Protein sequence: CASRDPSRGTYEQYF.

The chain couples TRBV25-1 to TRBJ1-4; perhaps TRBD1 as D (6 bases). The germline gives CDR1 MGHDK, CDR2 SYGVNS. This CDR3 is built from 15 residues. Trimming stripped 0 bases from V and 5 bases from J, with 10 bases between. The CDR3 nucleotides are TGTGCCAGCAGTGAATATCAGGGGACGAATGAAAAACTGTTTTTT. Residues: CASSEYQGTNEKLFF.

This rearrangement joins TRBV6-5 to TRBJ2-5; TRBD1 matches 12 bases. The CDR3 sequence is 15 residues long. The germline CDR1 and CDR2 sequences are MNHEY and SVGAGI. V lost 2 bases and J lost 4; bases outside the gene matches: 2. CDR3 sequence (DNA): TGTGCCAGCAGTTACGGGACAGGGGGCCGAGAGACCCAGTACTTC. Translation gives CASSYGTGGRETQYF.

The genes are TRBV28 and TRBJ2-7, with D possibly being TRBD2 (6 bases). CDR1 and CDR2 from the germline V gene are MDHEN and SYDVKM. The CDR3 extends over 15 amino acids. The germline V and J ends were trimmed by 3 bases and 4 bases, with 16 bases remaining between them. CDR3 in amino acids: CASSLVGVEGYEQYF. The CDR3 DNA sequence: TGTGCCAGCAGTTTGGTCGGCGTGGAGGGATACGAGCAGTACTTC.

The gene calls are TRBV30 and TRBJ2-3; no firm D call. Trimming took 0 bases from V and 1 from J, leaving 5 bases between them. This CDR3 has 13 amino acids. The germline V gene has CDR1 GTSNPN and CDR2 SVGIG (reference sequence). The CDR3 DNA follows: TGTGCCTGGAGTGTACATGGCACAGATACGCAGTATTTT. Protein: CAWSVHGTDTQYF.

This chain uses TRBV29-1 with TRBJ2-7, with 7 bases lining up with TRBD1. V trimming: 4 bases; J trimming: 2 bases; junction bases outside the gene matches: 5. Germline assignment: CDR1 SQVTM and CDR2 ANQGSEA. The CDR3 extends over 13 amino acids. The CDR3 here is CSVAGQGAYEQYF. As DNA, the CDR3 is TGCAGCGTTGCAGGCCAGGGGGCCTACGAGCAGTACTTC.

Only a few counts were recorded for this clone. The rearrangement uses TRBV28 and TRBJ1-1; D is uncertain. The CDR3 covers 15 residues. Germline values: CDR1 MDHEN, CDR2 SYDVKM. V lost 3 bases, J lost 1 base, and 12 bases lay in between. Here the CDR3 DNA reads TGTGCCAGCAGTTTCCAACTCGGCGGGAACACTGAAGCTTTCTTT. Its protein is CASSFQLGGNTEAFF. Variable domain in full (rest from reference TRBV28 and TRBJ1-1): DVKVTQSSRYLVKRTGEKVFLECVQDMDHENMFWYRQDPGLGLRLIYFSYDVKMKEKGDIPEGYSVSREKKERFSLILESASTNQTSMYLCASSFQLGGNTEAFFGQGTRLTVV.

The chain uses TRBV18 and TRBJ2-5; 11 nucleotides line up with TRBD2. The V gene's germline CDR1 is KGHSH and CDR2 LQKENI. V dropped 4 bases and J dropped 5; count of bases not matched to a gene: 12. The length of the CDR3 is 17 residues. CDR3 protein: CASSLLAGGLTPETQYF. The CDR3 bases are TGTGCCAGCTCACTCCTAGCGGGGGGACTGACTCCGGAGACCCAGTACTTC. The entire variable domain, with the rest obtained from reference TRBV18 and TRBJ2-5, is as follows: NAGVMQNPRHLVRRRGQEARLRCSPMKGHSHVYWYRQLPEEGLKFMVYLQKENIIDESGMPKERFSAEFPKEGPSILRIQQVVRGDSAAYFCASSLLAGGLTPETQYFGPGTRLLVL.

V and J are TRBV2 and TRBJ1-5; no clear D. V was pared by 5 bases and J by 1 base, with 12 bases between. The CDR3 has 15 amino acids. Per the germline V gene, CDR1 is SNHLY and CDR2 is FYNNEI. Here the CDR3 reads CASSRGTASNQPQHF. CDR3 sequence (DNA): TGTGCCAGCAGTCGGGGTACGGCGAGCAATCAGCCCCAGCATTTT.

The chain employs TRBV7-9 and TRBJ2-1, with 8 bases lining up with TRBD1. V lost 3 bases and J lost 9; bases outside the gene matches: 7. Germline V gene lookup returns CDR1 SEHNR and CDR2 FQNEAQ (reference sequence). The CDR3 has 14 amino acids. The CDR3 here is CASSLEKTGVEQFF. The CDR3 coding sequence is TGTGCCAGCAGCTTGGAAAAGACAGGGGTTGAGCAGTTCTTC. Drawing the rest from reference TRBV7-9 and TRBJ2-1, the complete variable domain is DTGVSQNPRHKITKRGQNVTFRCDPISEHNRLYWYRQTLGQGPEFLTYFQNEAQLEKSRLLSDRFSAERPKGSFSTLEIQRTEQGDSAMYLCASSLEKTGVEQFFGPGTRLTVL.

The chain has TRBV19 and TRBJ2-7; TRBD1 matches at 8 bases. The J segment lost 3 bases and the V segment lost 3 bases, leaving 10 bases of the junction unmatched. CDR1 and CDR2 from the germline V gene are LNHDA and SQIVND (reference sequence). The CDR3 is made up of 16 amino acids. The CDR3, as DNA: TGTGCCAGTAGTATGTACCTCCAGGGGGCCGGCTACGAGCAGTACTTC. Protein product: CASSMYLQGAGYEQYF.